This TCR beta chain was sequenced for a study of CD8 T cells in Susac syndrome. Overall study context: Patients with Susac syndrome had blood drawn and were at that point therapy-naive, on corticosteroids, or on intravenous immunoglobulin alone.

The V and J ends lost 4 bases and 3 bases respectively, with 8 bases between them. The V gene's germline CDR1 is SGHRS and CDR2 YFSETQ. CDR3 length: 14 residues. RNA was extracted with the RNeasy kit, and a quantity of about 0.45 to 1 ug was reverse transcribed using random hexamers. MiXCR was run by TCRdb on the immunoSEQ multiplex PCR reads, yielding one entry per CDR3 protein. The sample includes 80,000 or so distinct CDR3 sequences, roughly 96% of them seen just once. This clonotype was obtained from a human donor with Susac syndrome. The sample comprised CD8+ T cells from PBMCs. The chain has TRBV5-1 and TRBJ1-6; D is unresolved. CDR3: CASSQESYNSPLHF. The DNA of the CDR3 is TGCGCCAGCAGCCAAGAAAGCTATAATTCACCCCTCCACTTT.